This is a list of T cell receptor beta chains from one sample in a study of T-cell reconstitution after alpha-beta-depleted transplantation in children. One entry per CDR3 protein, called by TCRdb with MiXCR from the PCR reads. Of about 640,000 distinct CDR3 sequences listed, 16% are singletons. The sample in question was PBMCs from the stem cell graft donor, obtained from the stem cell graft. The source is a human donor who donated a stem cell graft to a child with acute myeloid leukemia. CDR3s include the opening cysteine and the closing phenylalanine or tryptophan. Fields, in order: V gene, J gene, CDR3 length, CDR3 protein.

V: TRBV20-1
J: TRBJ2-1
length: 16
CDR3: CSAPLPTGLSYNEQFF

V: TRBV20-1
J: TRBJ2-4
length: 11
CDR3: CSARGQPFQYF

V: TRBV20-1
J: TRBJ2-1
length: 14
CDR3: CSVPTSGGANEQFF

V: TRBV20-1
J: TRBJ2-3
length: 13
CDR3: CSARDPPRDTQYF

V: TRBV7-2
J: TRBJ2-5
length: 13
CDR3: CASSLQWGETQYF

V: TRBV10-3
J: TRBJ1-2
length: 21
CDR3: CAISESSGRDRGRRADYGYTF

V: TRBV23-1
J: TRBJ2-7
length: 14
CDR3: CASAVTDCGYEQYF

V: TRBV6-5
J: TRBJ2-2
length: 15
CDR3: CASSYVGTVTGELFF

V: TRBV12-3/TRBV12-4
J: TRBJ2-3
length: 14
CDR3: CASTRDYNTDTQYF

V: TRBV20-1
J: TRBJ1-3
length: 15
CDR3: CSASEQDVSGNTIYF

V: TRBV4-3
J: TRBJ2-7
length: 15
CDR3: CASSQDRGGGYEQYF

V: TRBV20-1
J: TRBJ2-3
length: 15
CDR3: CSAGPPGALGDTQYF

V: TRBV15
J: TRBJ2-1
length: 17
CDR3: CATSRVGLGTTPDEQFF

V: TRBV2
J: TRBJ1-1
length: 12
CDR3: CASTQMNTEAFF

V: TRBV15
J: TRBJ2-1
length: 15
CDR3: CATSTILGTYNEQFF

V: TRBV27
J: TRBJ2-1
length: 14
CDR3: CASSLRGFHNEQFF

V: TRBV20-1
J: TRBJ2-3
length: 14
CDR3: CSVPAGGPGNTQYF

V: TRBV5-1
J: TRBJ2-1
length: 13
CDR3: CATSPAGVNEQFF

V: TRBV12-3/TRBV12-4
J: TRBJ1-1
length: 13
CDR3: CASKGTENTEAFF

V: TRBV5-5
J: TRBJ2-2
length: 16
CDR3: CASSLGPRPETGELFF

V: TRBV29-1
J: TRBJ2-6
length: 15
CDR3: CSVEDPRTGANVLTF

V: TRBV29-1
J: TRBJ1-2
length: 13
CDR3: CSVESRVNYGYTF

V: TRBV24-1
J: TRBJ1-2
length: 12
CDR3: CATSAGSYGYTF

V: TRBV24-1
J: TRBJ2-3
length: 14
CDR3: CATSGSGGTDTQYF

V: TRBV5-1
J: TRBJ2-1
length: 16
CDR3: CASSPLAGTGDNEQFF

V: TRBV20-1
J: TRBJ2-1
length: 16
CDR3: CSARNPAGADYNEQFF

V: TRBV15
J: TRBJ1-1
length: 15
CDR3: CATSREVKGSTEAFF

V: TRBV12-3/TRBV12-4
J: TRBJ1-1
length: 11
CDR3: CASSFGKEAFF

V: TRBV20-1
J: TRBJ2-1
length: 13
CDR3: CSASKIRYNEQFF

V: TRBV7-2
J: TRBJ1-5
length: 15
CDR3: CASSSKTGNNQPQHF

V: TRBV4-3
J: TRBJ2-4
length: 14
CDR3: CASSQEINSGFQYF

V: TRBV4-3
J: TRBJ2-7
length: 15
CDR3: CASSQDGFSDHEQYF

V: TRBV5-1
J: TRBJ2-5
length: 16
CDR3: CASSLTVGVAQETQYF

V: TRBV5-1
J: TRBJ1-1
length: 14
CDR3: CASSLSAAGTEAFF